This T cell receptor beta chain was captured in a study of cytomegalovirus exposure and HLA in healthy donors. General study findings and limits: Earlier analysis found most TCR beta V segments productive about 87% or about 30% of the time.

Germline V gene lookup returns CDR1 MNHNS and CDR2 SASEGT. The CDR3 runs to 16 residues. Trimming at V came to 4 bases and at J to 5 bases, leaving 13 bases not matched to a gene. As regards this clone: Its antigen remains unidentified.

The PCR ran on 60 Vbeta and 13 Jbeta primers. The repertoire was sequenced with immunoSEQ multiplex PCR; TCRdb's copy has only in-frame clones and lacks some. Counted here are fewer than 85,000 clones, 78% occurring once; the ten biggest clones make up approximately 6%. Regarding donors, all were healthy bone marrow donors. Sequenced sample: PBMCs. The V and J genes are TRBV6-1 and TRBJ1-2; 7 bases are shared with TRBD1. The source of this sequence is a male donor in good health and CMV-seropositive. CDR3 sequence reads: CASSATSYRGSYGYTF. The CDR3, as DNA: TGTGCCAGCAGTGCTACTTCCTACAGGGGTTCTTATGGCTACACCTTC.